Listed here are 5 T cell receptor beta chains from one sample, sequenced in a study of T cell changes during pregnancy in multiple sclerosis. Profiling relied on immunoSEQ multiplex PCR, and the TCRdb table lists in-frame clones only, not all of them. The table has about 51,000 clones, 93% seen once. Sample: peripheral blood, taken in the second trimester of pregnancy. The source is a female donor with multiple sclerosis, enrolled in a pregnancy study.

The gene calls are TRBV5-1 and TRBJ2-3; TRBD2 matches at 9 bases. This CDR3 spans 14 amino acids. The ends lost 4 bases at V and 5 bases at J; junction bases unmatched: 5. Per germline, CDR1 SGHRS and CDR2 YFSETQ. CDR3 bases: TGCGCCAGCAGCGCTAGCGGGAATCAAGATACGCAGTATTTT. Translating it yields CASSASGNQDTQYF.

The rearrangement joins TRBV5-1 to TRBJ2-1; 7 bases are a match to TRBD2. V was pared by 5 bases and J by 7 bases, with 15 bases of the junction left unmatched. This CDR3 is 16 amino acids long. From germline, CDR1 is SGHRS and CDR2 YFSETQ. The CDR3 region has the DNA TGCGCCAGCAGAGATGGGGGAGGGGTAGGGTTGAATGAGCAGTTCTTC. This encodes CASRDGGGVGLNEQFF.

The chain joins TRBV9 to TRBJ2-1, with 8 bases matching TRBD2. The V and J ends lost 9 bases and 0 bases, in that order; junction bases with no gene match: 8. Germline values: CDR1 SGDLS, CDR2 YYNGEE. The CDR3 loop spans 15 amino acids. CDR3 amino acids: CATNRAGGSYNEQFF. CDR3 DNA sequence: TGTGCCACCAATCGGGCGGGAGGCTCCTACAATGAGCAGTTCTTC.

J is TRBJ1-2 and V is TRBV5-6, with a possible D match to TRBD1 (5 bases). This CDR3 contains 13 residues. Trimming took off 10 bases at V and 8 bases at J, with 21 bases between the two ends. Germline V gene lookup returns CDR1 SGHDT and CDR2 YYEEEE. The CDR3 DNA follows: TGTGCCCAGGAGGGGACCCTCAACGCGGGCTACACCTTC. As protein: CAQEGTLNAGYTF.

DNA of the CDR3: TGTGCCAGCAGCCAAACAGGATTCTATGGCTACACCTTC. This sequence encodes CASSQTGFYGYTF. This rearrangement joins TRBV5-6 to TRBJ1-2; the D gene is possibly TRBD1 (5 bases). Germline lookup yields CDR1 SGHDT and CDR2 YYEEEE. V was trimmed by 4 bases and J by 4 bases, leaving 11 bases between them. The CDR3 has 13 residues.